The 28 T cell receptor beta chains reported below all come from one sample, sequenced in a study of PD-1 blockade in classical Hodgkin lymphoma. Profiled with immunoSEQ multiplex PCR; TCRdb holds only in-frame clones, not every one. This table holds about 98,000 clones, over 85% found once. Every patient experienced relapse after autologous stem cell transplantation, and brentuximab vedotin exposure varied. The material sequenced was peripheral blood mononuclear cells (PBMCs), taken at baseline. The receptors here all came from a human donor with classical Hodgkin lymphoma.

The chain links TRBV13 to TRBJ2-3; the D is unclear. There are 14 residues in the CDR3. Trimming cost V 1 base and J 0 bases, with 5 bases left between them. Germline V gene lookup returns CDR1 PRHDT and CDR2 FYEKMQ (reference sequence). CDR3 in amino acids: CASSLVQSTDTQYF. For the CDR3, the DNA is TGTGCCAGCAGCTTAGTTCAAAGCACAGATACGCAGTATTTT.

The genes are TRBV28 and TRBJ1-2, with a possible D match to TRBD1 (5 bases). Germline loops: CDR1 MDHEN, CDR2 SYDVKM. V lost 4 bases, J lost 4 bases, and 10 bases lay in between. The CDR3 is 13 residues long. The CDR3 here is CASSYGGLYGYTF. The CDR3 DNA follows: TGTGCCAGCAGTTATGGGGGACTCTATGGCTACACCTTC.

The chain is built from TRBV5-4 and TRBJ1-2; perhaps TRBD1 as D (5 bases). Between the trimmed V and J ends, which lost 2 bases and 8 bases, there was a span of 19 bases. Germline-derived CDR1 and CDR2 are SGHNT and YYREEE (reference sequence). The CDR3 length is 15 residues. The DNA for the CDR3 is TGTGCCAGCAGCTTAGGTCAGGCACCTAGGGGAGGCTACACCTTC. It encodes CASSLGQAPRGGYTF. The variable domain in full, with the rest retrieved from reference TRBV5-4 and TRBJ1-2, is ETGVTQSPTHLIKTRGQQVTLRCSSQSGHNTVSWYQQALGQGPQFIFQYYREEENGRGNFPPRFSGLQFPNYSSELNVNALELDDSALYLCASSLGQAPRGGYTFGSGTRLTVV.

The DNA of the CDR3 is TGTGCCAGTGCTCAGGAGGCAGGGTACAATGAGCAGTTCTTC. It translates to CASAQEAGYNEQFF. This chain links TRBV19 with TRBJ2-1; TRBD1 or TRBD2 may be the D gene (5 bases each). CDR1 and CDR2 (germline): LNHDA, SQIVND (reference sequence). Trimming took off 8 bases at V and 4 bases at J, with 15 bases between the two ends. CDR3 length: 14 residues.

For the CDR3, the DNA is TGCGCCAGCAGCACTCTAGCGGGAGGGGGATACAATGAGCAGTTCTTC. Protein product: CASSTLAGGGYNEQFF. This chain connects TRBV5-1 to TRBJ2-1, with 12 positions matching TRBD2. The CDR3 is 16 residues long. The germline V gene has CDR1 SGHRS and CDR2 YFSETQ. Trimming removed 4 bases from V and 4 bases from J; junction bases left unmatched: 6.

This rearrangement joins TRBV4-1 to TRBJ1-2; possibly TRBD1 for D (5 bases). The CDR3 covers 14 residues. The V gene lost 4 bases and the J gene lost 6 bases, with 15 bases spanning the gap. Germline CDR1 is MGHRA and CDR2 is YSYEKL. CDR3 region: CASSRPSQGNGYTF. The CDR3 nucleotides read TGCGCCAGCAGCCGCCCGAGCCAGGGCAATGGCTACACCTTC.

V usage is TRBV7-6 and J usage is TRBJ2-1; the D gene is possibly TRBD2 (5 bases). Germline V gene data show CDR1 as SGHVS and CDR2 as FNYEAQ. Trimming took off 5 bases at V and 9 bases at J, with 14 bases between the two ends. This CDR3 contains 13 residues. The CDR3, as DNA: TGTGCCAGCAGCCCCCCGGGATTAACTGAGCAGTTCTTC. Translating gives CASSPPGLTEQFF. The full variable domain, completed using reference TRBV7-6 and TRBJ2-1, is GAGVSQSPRYKVTKRGQDVALRCDPISGHVSLYWYRQALGQGPEFLTYFNYEAQQDKSGLPNDRFSAERPEGSISTLTIQRTEQRDSAMYRCASSPPGLTEQFFGPGTRLTVL.

The J gene is TRBJ2-1, the V gene TRBV11-2, with 11 bases matching TRBD2. This CDR3 is built from 13 residues. CDR1 and CDR2 from the germline V gene are SGHAT and FQNNGV. Unmatched junction bases numbered 4, after V lost 1 base and J lost 14 bases. CDR3 residues: CASSLVRLAGKFF. In DNA form, the CDR3 reads TGTGCCAGCAGCTTAGTTAGACTAGCGGGAAAGTTCTTC.

This clone was seen a few times. V and J are TRBV2 and TRBJ2-7, with TRBD2 matching 8 bases. CDR1 SNHLY and CDR2 FYNNEI come from the germline V gene. Trimming at V came to 6 bases and at J to 4 bases, leaving 8 bases not matched to a gene. The CDR3 spans 14 residues. CDR3: CASRGTREGYEQYF. DNA for the CDR3: TGTGCCAGCAGAGGGACCCGGGAGGGATACGAGCAGTACTTC.

This sequence joins TRBV30 and TRBJ1-2; D might be TRBD1 (5 bases). The CDR3 is 13 amino acids. In germline, CDR1 is GTSNPN, CDR2 SVGIG (reference sequence). The V gene lost 0 bases and the J gene lost 6 bases, with 11 bases spanning the gap. CDR3 amino acids: CAWSVRGKNGYTF. CDR3 in DNA: TGTGCCTGGAGTGTGAGGGGCAAGAATGGCTACACCTTC.

The rearrangement joins TRBV18 to TRBJ2-7; TRBD2 aligns across 10 bases. Germline-derived CDR1 and CDR2 are KGHSH and LQKENI. The CDR3 has 17 amino acids. Trimming took 3 bases from V and 4 from J; bases not matched to a gene: 12. Here the CDR3 DNA reads TGTGCCAGCTCACCGAACCCTCCGGGACTAGCGAGTTACGAGCAGTACTTC. It specifies CASSPNPPGLASYEQYF.

This CDR3 is CSVEDAGTAAYEQYF. CDR3 nucleotide sequence: TGCAGCGTTGAAGATGCCGGGACAGCGGCTTACGAGCAGTACTTC. The gene calls are TRBV29-1 and TRBJ2-7, with 7 bases matching TRBD1. This CDR3 contains 15 residues. Germline V gives CDR1 SQVTM, CDR2 ANQGSEA. V trimming: 0 bases; J trimming: 4 bases; junction bases outside the gene matches: 9.

CDR3 DNA: TGTGCCTGGACCCTCCTGGGGGGCACTGAAGCTTTCTTT. This codes for CAWTLLGGTEAFF. The chain carries TRBV30 and TRBJ1-1, with a weak D call TRBD1 (5 bases). V was clipped by 4 bases and J by 4 bases, with 13 bases between them. The CDR3 contains 13 residues. The V gene's germline CDR1 is GTSNPN and CDR2 SVGIG (reference sequence).

This clone was recorded a few times. The CDR3 protein is CASSEATGLNGAFF. In DNA form, the CDR3 reads TGTGCCAGCAGTGAAGCGACGGGTTTGAATGGAGCTTTCTTT. The chain joins TRBV2 to TRBJ1-1, with unresolved D. This CDR3 is built from 14 residues. The V gene's germline CDR1 is SNHLY and CDR2 FYNNEI. Trimming left V 0 bases short and J 10 bases short, with 15 bases between.

The chain couples TRBV19 to TRBJ2-2; perhaps TRBD1 as D (5 bases). Germline CDR1 and CDR2: LNHDA and SQIVND (reference sequence). Trimming took 6 bases from V and 6 from J, leaving 11 bases between them. This CDR3 is built from 13 residues. CDR3 amino acids: CASRFRDSGELFF. The CDR3 coding sequence is TGTGCCAGTAGATTCAGGGATTCCGGGGAGCTGTTTTTT.

This clone was observed a few times. The rearrangement joins TRBV6-1 to TRBJ2-6; 10 nucleotides match TRBD1. This CDR3 region has 18 residues. The V and J ends lost 3 bases and 4 bases, in that order; junction bases with no gene match: 9. Germline lookup yields CDR1 MNHNS and CDR2 SASEGT. CDR3: CASSDIGTGALGANVLTF. In DNA form, the CDR3 reads TGTGCCAGCAGTGACATCGGGACAGGGGCCCTCGGGGCCAACGTCCTGACTTTC.

The chain combines TRBV28 with TRBJ1-5, with a tentative D call TRBD1 (6 bases). The CDR3 loop spans 14 amino acids. Germline V lookup: CDR1 MDHEN, CDR2 SYDVKM. V was shortened by 5 bases and J by 7 bases, with 15 bases between the two germline ends. The CDR3 loop is CASSLGGTGQPQHF. The CDR3 DNA sequence: TGTGCCAGCAGTCTTGGAGGCACAGGGCAGCCCCAGCATTTT.

The rearrangement joins TRBV28 to TRBJ1-2; TRBD1 agrees at 7 bases. CDR1 is MDHEN and CDR2 is SYDVKM in the germline V gene. Losses at the gene ends were 7 bases for V and 4 bases for J; bases not matched to a gene: 12. This CDR3 comprises 15 residues. The CDR3: CASTITGESVYGYTF. Written as DNA, the CDR3 is TGTGCCAGCACAATAACAGGGGAATCTGTCTATGGCTACACCTTC.

The gene calls are TRBV29-1 and TRBJ2-1; possibly TRBD1 or TRBD2 for D (5 bases each). From germline, CDR1 is SQVTM and CDR2 ANQGSEA. Trimming shortened V by 7 bases and J by 1 base, and 8 bases separated the two germline ends. The CDR3 covers 12 residues. CDR3 loop: CSAGTSYNEQFF. For the CDR3, the DNA is TGCAGCGCCGGGACGTCCTACAATGAGCAGTTCTTC.

The sample holds one count of this clone. The J gene is TRBJ1-1, the V gene TRBV25-1, with no clear D. This CDR3 comprises 14 residues. V dropped 4 bases and J dropped 1 base, with 10 bases sitting between them. Per germline, CDR1 MGHDK and CDR2 SYGVNS. CDR3 sequence: CASSGTFGNTEAFF. The CDR3 DNA sequence: TGTGCCAGCAGTGGGACGTTCGGGAACACTGAAGCTTTCTTT. The full variable domain, its missing parts supplied by reference TRBV25-1 and TRBJ1-1, is EADIYQTPRYLVIGTGKKITLECSQTMGHDKMYWYQQDPGMELHLIHYSYGVNSTEKGDLSSESTVSRIRTEHFPLTLESARPSHTSQYLCASSGTFGNTEAFFGQGTRLTVV.

This chain links TRBV15 with TRBJ2-5, with 8 bases identical to TRBD2. The CDR3 loop spans 15 amino acids. V lost 0 bases, J lost 2 bases, and 2 bases stayed unmatched. Germline V gene data show CDR1 as LNHNV and CDR2 as YYDKDF (reference sequence). CDR3 DNA sequence: TGTGCCACCAGCAGAGACGGGACTAGACAAGAGACCCAGTACTTC. Its protein is CATSRDGTRQETQYF. The whole variable domain, remainder taken from reference TRBV15 and TRBJ2-5, is DAMVIQNPRYQVTQFGKPVTLSCSQTLNHNVMYWYQQKSSQAPKLLFHYYDKDFNNEADTPDNFQSRRPNTSFCFLDIRSPGLGDTAMYLCATSRDGTRQETQYFGPGTRLLVL.

The chain recombines TRBV7-2 with TRBJ2-1; D may be TRBD1 (7 bases). Germline loops: CDR1 SGHTA, CDR2 FQGNSA. The V and J ends lost 5 bases and 0 bases respectively, with 17 bases between them. The CDR3 has 17 residues. CDR3 nucleotide sequence: TGTGCCAGCAGCCGCGGCCAGGGGGGAGGCTCCTACAATGAGCAGTTCTTC. It is translated as CASSRGQGGGSYNEQFF.

This chain connects TRBV5-4 to TRBJ2-7; D unresolved. The germline V and J ends were trimmed by 0 bases and 6 bases, with 13 bases remaining between them. Looked up from germline, CDR1 is SGHNT and CDR2 is YYREEE (reference sequence). The CDR3 totals 14 residues. DNA of the CDR3: TGTGCCAGCAGCTTGGTGGACGCCTCAGGCGAGCAGTACTTC. Amino acids: CASSLVDASGEQYF.

This chain uses TRBV6-5 with TRBJ2-1; no clear D gene. CDR3 size: 13 residues. The germline V gene has CDR1 MNHEY and CDR2 SVGAGI. V was clipped by 6 bases and J by 0 bases, with 6 bases between them. CDR3 in DNA: TGTGCCAGCAGGTACGCCTCCTACAATGAGCAGTTCTTC. Its protein product is CASRYASYNEQFF.

The chain joins TRBV11-2 to TRBJ2-4, with D possibly TRBD2 on 5 matching bases. Trimming took 3 bases from V and 8 from J, leaving 8 bases between them. The CDR3 length is 12 residues. The germline gives CDR1 SGHAT, CDR2 FQNNGV. CDR3 DNA: TGTGCCAGCAGCTTGGACTTATACATTCAGTACTTC. As protein: CASSLDLYIQYF.

The chain is built from TRBV28 and TRBJ1-2, with 11 bases lining up with TRBD1. Germline V gene lookup returns CDR1 MDHEN and CDR2 SYDVKM. With 1 base clipped from V and 7 bases from J, the junction kept 5 bases outside the gene matches. This CDR3 has 15 residues. The CDR3 region has the DNA TGTGCCAGCAGTTTATTCGGGACAGGGGGATTTGGCTACACCTTC. Protein sequence: CASSLFGTGGFGYTF.

The rearrangement uses TRBV5-6 and TRBJ1-1; D is possibly TRBD1 (5 bases). Germline V gene lookup returns CDR1 SGHDT and CDR2 YYEEEE. The CDR3 sequence is 12 residues long. Trimming took 2 bases from V and 9 from J, leaving 11 bases between them. The CDR3 reads CASSLGTGQAFF. The CDR3 region has the DNA TGTGCCAGCAGCTTAGGGACTGGACAAGCTTTCTTT.

This chain uses TRBV15 with TRBJ2-7; the D call may be TRBD1 or TRBD2 (5 bases each). V dropped 1 base and J dropped 0 bases, with 13 bases sitting between them. This CDR3 is 16 amino acids long. Germline CDR1 reads LNHNV; CDR2 reads YYDKDF (reference sequence). The chain's CDR3 is CATSRGGSGASYEQYF. CDR3 DNA: TGTGCCACCAGCAGAGGAGGTTCCGGGGCCTCCTACGAGCAGTACTTC.